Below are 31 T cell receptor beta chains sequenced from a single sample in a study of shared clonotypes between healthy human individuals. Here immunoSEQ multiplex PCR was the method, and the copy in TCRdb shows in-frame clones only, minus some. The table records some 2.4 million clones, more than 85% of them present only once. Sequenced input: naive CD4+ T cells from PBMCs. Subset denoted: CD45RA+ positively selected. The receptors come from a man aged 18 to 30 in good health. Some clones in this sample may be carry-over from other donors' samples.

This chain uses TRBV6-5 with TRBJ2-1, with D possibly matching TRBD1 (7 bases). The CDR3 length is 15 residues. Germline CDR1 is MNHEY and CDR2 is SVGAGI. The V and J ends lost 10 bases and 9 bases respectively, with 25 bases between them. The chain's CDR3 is CATRGSGGLHGEQFF. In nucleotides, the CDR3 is TGTGCCACCAGGGGGTCAGGGGGGCTCCATGGTGAGCAGTTCTTC.

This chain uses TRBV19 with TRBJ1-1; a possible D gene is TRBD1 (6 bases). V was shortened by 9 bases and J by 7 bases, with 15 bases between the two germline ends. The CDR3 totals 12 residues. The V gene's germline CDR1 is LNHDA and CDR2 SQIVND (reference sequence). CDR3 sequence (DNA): TGTGCCAGCGCCAGACAGGACGGTGAAGCTTTCTTT. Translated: CASARQDGEAFF. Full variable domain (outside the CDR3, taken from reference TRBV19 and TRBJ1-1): DGGITQSPKYLFRKEGQNVTLSCEQNLNHDAMYWYRQDPGQGLRLIYYSQIVNDFQKGDIAEGYSVSREKKESFPLTVTSAQKNPTAFYLCASARQDGEAFFGQGTRLTVV.

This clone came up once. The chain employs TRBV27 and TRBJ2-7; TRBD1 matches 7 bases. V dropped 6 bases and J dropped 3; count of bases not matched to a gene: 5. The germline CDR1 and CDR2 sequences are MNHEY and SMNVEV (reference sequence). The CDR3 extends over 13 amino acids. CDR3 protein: CASRTRDSYEQYF. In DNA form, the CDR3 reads TGTGCCAGCAGGACCCGGGACAGCTACGAGCAGTACTTC.

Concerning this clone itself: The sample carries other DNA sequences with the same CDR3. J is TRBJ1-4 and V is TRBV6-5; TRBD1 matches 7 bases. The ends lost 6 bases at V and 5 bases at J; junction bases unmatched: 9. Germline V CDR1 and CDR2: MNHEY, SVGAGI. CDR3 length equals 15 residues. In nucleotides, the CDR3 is TGTGCCAGCAGGAACCGGGACAGCTGGAATGAAAAACTGTTTTTT. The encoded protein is CASRNRDSWNEKLFF.

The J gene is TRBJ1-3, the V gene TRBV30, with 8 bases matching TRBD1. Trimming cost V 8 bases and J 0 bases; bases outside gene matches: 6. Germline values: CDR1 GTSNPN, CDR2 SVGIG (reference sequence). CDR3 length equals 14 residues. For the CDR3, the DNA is TGTGCCCTGGGACAGGTATACTCTGGAAACACCATATATTTT. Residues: CALGQVYSGNTIYF.

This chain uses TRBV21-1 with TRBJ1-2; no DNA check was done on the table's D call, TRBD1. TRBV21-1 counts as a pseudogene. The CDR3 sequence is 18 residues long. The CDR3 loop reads CASSKCETTAFLNYGYTF. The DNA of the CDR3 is TGTGCCAGCAGCAAATGCGAAACGACAGCGTTCCTTAACTATGGCTACACCTTC.

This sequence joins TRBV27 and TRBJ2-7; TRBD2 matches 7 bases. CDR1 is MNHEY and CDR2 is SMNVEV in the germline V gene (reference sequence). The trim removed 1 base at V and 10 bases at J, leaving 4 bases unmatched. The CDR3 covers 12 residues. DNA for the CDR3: TGTGCCAGCAGTTTATGGGGCGGGAGACAGTACTTC. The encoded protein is CASSLWGGRQYF.

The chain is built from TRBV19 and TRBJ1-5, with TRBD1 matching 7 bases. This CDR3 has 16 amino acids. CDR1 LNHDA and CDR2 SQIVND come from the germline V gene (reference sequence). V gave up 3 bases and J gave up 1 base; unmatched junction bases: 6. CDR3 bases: TGTGCCAGTAGTATCCCCAGACAGGGAAGCAATCAGCCCCAGCATTTT. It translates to CASSIPRQGSNQPQHF.

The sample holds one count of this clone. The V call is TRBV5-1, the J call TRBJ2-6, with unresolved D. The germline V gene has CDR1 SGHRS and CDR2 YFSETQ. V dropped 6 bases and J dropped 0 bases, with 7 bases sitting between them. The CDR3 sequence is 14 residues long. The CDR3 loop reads CASTQSSGANVLTF. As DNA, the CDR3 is TGCGCCAGCACCCAGAGCTCTGGGGCCAACGTCCTGACTTTC.

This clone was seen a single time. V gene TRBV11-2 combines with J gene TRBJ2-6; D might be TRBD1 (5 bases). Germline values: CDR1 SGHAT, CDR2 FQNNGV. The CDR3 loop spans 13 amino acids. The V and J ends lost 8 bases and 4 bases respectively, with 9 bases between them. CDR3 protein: CASETAGANVLTF. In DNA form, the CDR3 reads TGTGCCAGCGAGACAGCCGGGGCCAACGTCCTGACTTTC.

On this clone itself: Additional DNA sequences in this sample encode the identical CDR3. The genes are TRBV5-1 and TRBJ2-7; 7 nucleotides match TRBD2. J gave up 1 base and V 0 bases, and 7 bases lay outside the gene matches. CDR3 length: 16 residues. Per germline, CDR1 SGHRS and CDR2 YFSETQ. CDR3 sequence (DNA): TGCGCCAGCAGCTTGGCCGTTGGCGGGAGTTCCTACGAGCAGTACTTC. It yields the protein CASSLAVGGSSYEQYF.

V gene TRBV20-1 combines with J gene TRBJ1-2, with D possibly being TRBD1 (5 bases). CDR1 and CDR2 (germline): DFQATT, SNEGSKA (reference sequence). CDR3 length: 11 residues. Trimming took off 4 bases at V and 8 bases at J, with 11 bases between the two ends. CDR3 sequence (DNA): TGCAGTGCTACCTCCGGGGACGGCTACACCTTC. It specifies CSATSGDGYTF.

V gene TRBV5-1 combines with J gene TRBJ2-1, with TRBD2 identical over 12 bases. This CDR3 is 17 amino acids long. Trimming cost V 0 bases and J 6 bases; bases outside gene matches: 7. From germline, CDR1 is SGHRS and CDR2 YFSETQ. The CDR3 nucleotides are TGCGCCAGCAGCTTGGGACATCCGGGACTAGCGGGCAATGAGCAGTTCTTC. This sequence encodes CASSLGHPGLAGNEQFF.

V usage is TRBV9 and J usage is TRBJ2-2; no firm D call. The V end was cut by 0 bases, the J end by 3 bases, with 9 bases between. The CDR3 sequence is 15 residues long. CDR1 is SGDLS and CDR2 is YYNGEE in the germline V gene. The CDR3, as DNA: TGTGCCAGCAGCGTAGAGGTGGCCGACACCGGGGAGCTGTTTTTT. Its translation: CASSVEVADTGELFF.

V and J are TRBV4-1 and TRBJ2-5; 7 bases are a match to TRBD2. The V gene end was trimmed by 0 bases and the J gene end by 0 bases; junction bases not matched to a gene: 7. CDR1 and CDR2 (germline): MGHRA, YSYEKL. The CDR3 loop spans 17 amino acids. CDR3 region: CASSQDRLADNQETQYF. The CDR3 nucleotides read TGCGCCAGCAGCCAAGATAGGCTAGCGGACAACCAAGAGACCCAGTACTTC.

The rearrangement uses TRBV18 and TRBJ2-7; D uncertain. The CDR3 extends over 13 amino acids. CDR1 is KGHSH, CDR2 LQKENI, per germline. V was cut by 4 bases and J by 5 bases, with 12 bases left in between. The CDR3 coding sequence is TGTGCCAGCTCACTTTCCGATCCGGACGAGCAGTACTTC. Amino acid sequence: CASSLSDPDEQYF.

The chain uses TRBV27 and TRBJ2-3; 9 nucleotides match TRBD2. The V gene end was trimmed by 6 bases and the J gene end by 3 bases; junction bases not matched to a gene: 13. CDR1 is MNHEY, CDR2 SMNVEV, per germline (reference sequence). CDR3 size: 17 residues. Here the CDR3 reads CASSLGVAGVWTDTQYF. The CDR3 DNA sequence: TGTGCCAGCAGCCTAGGGGTAGCGGGAGTTTGGACAGATACGCAGTATTTT.

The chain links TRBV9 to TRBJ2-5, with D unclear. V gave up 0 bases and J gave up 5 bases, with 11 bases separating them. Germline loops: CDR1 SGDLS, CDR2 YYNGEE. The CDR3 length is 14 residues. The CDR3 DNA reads TGTGCCAGCAGCGTAGGGCCAGCCCGCGAGACCCAGTACTTC. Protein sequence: CASSVGPARETQYF.

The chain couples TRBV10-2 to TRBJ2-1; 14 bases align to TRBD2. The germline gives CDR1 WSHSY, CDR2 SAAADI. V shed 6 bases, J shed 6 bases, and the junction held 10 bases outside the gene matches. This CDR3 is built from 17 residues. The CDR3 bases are TGCGCCAGCAGGCCCGGGACTAGCGGGAGTAGGAGCAATGAGCAGTTCTTC. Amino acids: CASRPGTSGSRSNEQFF.

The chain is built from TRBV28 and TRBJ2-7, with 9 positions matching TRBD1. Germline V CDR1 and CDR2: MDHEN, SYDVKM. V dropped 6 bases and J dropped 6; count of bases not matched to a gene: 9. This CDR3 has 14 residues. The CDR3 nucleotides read TGTGCCAGCAGCCCGACAGGGGGGGCTCTCGAGCAGTACTTC. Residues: CASSPTGGALEQYF. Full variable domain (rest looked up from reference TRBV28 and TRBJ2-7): DVKVTQSSRYLVKRTGEKVFLECVQDMDHENMFWYRQDPGLGLRLIYFSYDVKMKEKGDIPEGYSVSREKKERFSLILESASTNQTSMYLCASSPTGGALEQYFGPGTRLTVT.

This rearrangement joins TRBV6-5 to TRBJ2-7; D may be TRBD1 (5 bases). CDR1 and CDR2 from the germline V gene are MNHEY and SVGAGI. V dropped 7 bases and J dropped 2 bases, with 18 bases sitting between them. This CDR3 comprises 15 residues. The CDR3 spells CASTIPPLGAYEQYF. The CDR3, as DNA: TGTGCCAGCACTATTCCCCCTTTAGGGGCCTACGAGCAGTACTTC.

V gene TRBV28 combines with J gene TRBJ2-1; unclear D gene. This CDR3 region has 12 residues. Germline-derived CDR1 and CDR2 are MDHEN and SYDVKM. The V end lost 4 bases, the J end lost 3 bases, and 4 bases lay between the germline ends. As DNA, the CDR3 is TGTGCCAGCAGTTACCTCTACAATGAGCAGTTCTTC. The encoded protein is CASSYLYNEQFF.

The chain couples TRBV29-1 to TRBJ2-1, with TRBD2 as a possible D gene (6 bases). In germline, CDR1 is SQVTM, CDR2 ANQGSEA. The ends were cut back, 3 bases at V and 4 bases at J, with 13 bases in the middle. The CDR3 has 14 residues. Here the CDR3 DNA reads TGCAGCGTTGAGGGGACTCTGTCATACAATGAGCAGTTCTTC. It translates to CSVEGTLSYNEQFF.

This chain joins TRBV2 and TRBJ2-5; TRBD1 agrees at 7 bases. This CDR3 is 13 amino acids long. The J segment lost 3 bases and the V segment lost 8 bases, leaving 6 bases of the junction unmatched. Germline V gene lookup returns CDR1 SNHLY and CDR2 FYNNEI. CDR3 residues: CASAGGLEETQYF. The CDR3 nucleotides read TGTGCCAGCGCAGGGGGATTGGAAGAGACCCAGTACTTC. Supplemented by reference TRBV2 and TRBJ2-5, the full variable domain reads EPEVTQTPSHQVTQMGQEVILRCVPISNHLYFYWYRQILGQKVEFLVSFYNNEISEKSEIFDDQFSVERPDGSNFTLKIRSTKLEDSAMYFCASAGGLEETQYFGPGTRLLVL.

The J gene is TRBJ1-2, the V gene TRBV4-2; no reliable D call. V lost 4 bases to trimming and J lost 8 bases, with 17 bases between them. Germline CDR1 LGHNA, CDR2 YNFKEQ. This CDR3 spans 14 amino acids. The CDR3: CASSLAPDTPGYTF. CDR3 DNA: TGTGCCAGCAGCCTCGCCCCGGATACGCCGGGCTACACCTTC.

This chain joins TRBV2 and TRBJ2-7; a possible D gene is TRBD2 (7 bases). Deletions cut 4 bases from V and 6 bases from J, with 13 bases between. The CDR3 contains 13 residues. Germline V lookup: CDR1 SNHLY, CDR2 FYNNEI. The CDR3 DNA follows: TGTGCCAGCAGTGGGTACAGGGAGGGCGAGCAGTACTTC. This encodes CASSGYREGEQYF.

CDR3 sequence: CASSYQVMGTDTQYF. CDR3 in DNA: TGTGCCAGCAGTTACCAGGTTATGGGCACAGATACGCAGTATTTT. This chain uses TRBV6-5 with TRBJ2-3; D remains unclear. The CDR3 is 15 amino acids. Germline loops: CDR1 MNHEY, CDR2 SVGAGI. V lost 2 bases to trimming and J lost 1 base, with 10 bases between them.

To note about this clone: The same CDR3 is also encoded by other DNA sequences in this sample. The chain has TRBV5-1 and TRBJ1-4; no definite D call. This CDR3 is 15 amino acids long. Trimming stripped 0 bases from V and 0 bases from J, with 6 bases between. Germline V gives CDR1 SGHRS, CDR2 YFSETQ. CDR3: CASSLAGTTNEKLFF. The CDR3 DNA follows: TGCGCCAGCAGCTTGGCTGGGACAACTAATGAAAAACTGTTTTTT.

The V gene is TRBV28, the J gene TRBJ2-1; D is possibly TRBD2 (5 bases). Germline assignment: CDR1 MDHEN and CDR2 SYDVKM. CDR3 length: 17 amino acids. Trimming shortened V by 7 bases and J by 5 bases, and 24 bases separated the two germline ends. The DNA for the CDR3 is TGTGCCAGCAATCCTTTAAGTACGTGGAGGCCCGACAATGAGCAGTTCTTC. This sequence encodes CASNPLSTWRPDNEQFF. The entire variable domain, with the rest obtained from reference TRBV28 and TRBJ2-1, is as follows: DVKVTQSSRYLVKRTGEKVFLECVQDMDHENMFWYRQDPGLGLRLIYFSYDVKMKEKGDIPEGYSVSREKKERFSLILESASTNQTSMYLCASNPLSTWRPDNEQFFGPGTRLTVL.

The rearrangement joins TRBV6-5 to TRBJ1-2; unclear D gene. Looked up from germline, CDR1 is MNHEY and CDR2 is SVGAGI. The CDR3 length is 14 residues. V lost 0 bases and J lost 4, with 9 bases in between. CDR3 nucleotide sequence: TGTGCCAGCAGTTACTCCCTGGGAATCTATGGCTACACCTTC. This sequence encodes CASSYSLGIYGYTF.

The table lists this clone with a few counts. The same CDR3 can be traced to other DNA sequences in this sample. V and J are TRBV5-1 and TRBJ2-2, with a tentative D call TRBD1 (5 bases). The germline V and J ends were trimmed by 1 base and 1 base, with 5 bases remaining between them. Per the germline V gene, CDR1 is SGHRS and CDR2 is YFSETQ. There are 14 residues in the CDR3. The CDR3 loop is CASSLRGNTGELFF. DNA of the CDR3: TGCGCCAGCAGCTTGAGGGGGAACACCGGGGAGCTGTTTTTT.